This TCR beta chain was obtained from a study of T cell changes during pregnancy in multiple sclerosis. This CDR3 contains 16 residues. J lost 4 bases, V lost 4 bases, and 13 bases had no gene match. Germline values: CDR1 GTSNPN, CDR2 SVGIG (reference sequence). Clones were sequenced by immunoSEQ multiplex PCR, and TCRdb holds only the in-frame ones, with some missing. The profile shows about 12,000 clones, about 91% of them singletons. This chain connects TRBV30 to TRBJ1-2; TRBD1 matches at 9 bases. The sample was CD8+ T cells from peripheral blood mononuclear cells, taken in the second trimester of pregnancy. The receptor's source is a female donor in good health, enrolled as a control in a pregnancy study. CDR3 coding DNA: TGTGCCTGGACCCCGCGGATACAGGGGGCAGGCTATGGCTACACCTTC. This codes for CAWTPRIQGAGYGYTF.